This TCR beta chain appears in the sequencing data of a study of cytomegalovirus exposure and HLA in healthy donors. Findings of the study overall: Three CMV-associated chains were confirmed in vitro to be specific for CMV antigens. Presence/absence analyses supposed approximately even sequencing depth among donors. The sole available immune exposure information was CMV serostatus. A later analysis, which compared TCR beta chains of equal frequency, found the HLA-associated ones more clonally expanded.

About this clone: The antigen is unknown.

Unmatched junction bases numbered 2, after V lost 4 bases and J lost 2 bases. There are 14 residues in the CDR3. CDR1 SGHDT and CDR2 YYEEEE come from the germline V gene. The PCR used 60 Vbeta and 13 Jbeta primers. The table came from immunoSEQ multiplex PCR; TCRdb's copy has only in-frame clones and leaves some out. Of 98,000 or so clones listed, roughly a tenth are singletons. This TCR was recovered from a man in his forties in good health and CMV-seropositive. Sequencing input: PBMCs. The rearrangement links TRBV5-6 to TRBJ2-7; the match to TRBD2 covers 11 bases. The CDR3 sequence is CASSPSGRTYEQYF. CDR3 coding DNA: TGTGCCAGCAGCCCTAGCGGGAGGACCTACGAGCAGTACTTC.